The rows below give T cell receptor beta chains drawn from one sample of a study of T-cell reconstitution after alpha-beta-depleted transplantation in children. TCRdb recomputed calls from the PCR reads with MiXCR, one row per CDR3 protein. This table has around 960,000 distinct CDR3 sequences, roughly 29% appearing once. The material sequenced was PBMCs, mostly from graft donor cells, taken 360 days after TCRalphabeta/CD19-depleted stem cell transplant. The receptor source for this set is a boy under two years old who had a stem cell transplant for SCID, so the T cells may come from the graft donor. Each CDR3 is given without its conserved first and last residue. Fields, in order: V gene, CDR3 length, D gene, J gene, clone size, CDR3 protein. A D gene is named only where the DNA matches it firmly. The size of a clone is reported for some rows only, either as once, few or many, or as a class for expanded clones.

v_call: TRBV7-8; cdr3_length: 14; d_call: TRBD2; j_call: TRBJ2-1; clone_size: few; cdr3_aa: ASSIRLAGADNEQF
v_call: TRBV12-3/TRBV12-4; cdr3_length: 10; d_call: -; j_call: TRBJ2-3; clone_size: -; cdr3_aa: ASSPTPGTQY
v_call: TRBV9; cdr3_length: 13; d_call: TRBD2; j_call: TRBJ2-1; clone_size: few; cdr3_aa: ASSAGTSDRSEQF
v_call: TRBV5-1; cdr3_length: 12; d_call: TRBD1; j_call: TRBJ1-2; clone_size: few; cdr3_aa: ASSQETGTYGYT
v_call: TRBV10-1; cdr3_length: 14; d_call: -; j_call: TRBJ2-1; clone_size: few; cdr3_aa: ASSESRGSSYNEQF
v_call: TRBV20-1; cdr3_length: 13; d_call: TRBD2; j_call: TRBJ2-3; clone_size: -; cdr3_aa: SARSLAGATDTQY
v_call: TRBV6-1; cdr3_length: 14; d_call: TRBD1; j_call: TRBJ2-3; clone_size: -; cdr3_aa: ASSHDRVRGTDTQY
v_call: TRBV6-1; cdr3_length: 11; d_call: -; j_call: TRBJ1-2; clone_size: few; cdr3_aa: ASRGGSNYGYT
v_call: TRBV20-1; cdr3_length: 12; d_call: TRBD1; j_call: TRBJ1-6; clone_size: -; cdr3_aa: SAQGDGPLSPLH
v_call: TRBV27; cdr3_length: 10; d_call: TRBD1; j_call: TRBJ2-1; clone_size: few; cdr3_aa: ASEGGGNEQF
v_call: TRBV5-1; cdr3_length: 12; d_call: -; j_call: TRBJ2-7; clone_size: few; cdr3_aa: ASSVSDLPYEQY
v_call: TRBV7-3; cdr3_length: 13; d_call: -; j_call: TRBJ1-1; clone_size: -; cdr3_aa: ASSLSRVENTEAF
v_call: TRBV20-1; cdr3_length: 10; d_call: TRBD2; j_call: TRBJ2-1; clone_size: -; cdr3_aa: SAPRSGDEQF
v_call: TRBV20-1; cdr3_length: 12; d_call: TRBD1; j_call: TRBJ2-7; clone_size: few; cdr3_aa: SARRDRVSYEQY
v_call: TRBV20-1; cdr3_length: 11; d_call: -; j_call: TRBJ2-7; clone_size: many; cdr3_aa: SARDQGNYEQY
v_call: TRBV7-3; cdr3_length: 16; d_call: -; j_call: TRBJ1-1; clone_size: -; cdr3_aa: ASSLSYLGGAKNTEAF
v_call: TRBV7-9; cdr3_length: 13; d_call: TRBD1; j_call: TRBJ2-5; clone_size: -; cdr3_aa: ASSFGTGDGETQY
v_call: TRBV7-2; cdr3_length: 14; d_call: -; j_call: TRBJ1-5; clone_size: -; cdr3_aa: ASSLEAGIINQPQH
v_call: TRBV20-1; cdr3_length: 12; d_call: -; j_call: TRBJ1-5; clone_size: -; cdr3_aa: SARDRPSNQPQH
v_call: TRBV20-1; cdr3_length: 16; d_call: TRBD2; j_call: TRBJ2-1; clone_size: -; cdr3_aa: SAHPLAGGPRSYNEQF
v_call: TRBV19; cdr3_length: 13; d_call: -; j_call: TRBJ2-3; clone_size: once; cdr3_aa: ASSIFGTATDTQY
v_call: TRBV20-1; cdr3_length: 7; d_call: -; j_call: TRBJ1-2; clone_size: -; cdr3_aa: SAREGYT
v_call: TRBV10-3; cdr3_length: 13; d_call: -; j_call: TRBJ1-5; clone_size: -; cdr3_aa: AISESLSDGQPQH
v_call: TRBV5-1; cdr3_length: 10; d_call: -; j_call: TRBJ2-1; clone_size: -; cdr3_aa: ASSLGSGPKF
v_call: TRBV6-2/TRBV6-3; cdr3_length: 14; d_call: -; j_call: TRBJ2-7; clone_size: -; cdr3_aa: ASSWGDSRGSYEQY
v_call: TRBV12-3/TRBV12-4; cdr3_length: 12; d_call: TRBD1; j_call: TRBJ1-3; clone_size: -; cdr3_aa: ASGTGYSGNTIY
v_call: TRBV20-1; cdr3_length: 11; d_call: TRBD2; j_call: TRBJ2-7; clone_size: -; cdr3_aa: SASLRGGREQY
v_call: TRBV6-1; cdr3_length: 13; d_call: -; j_call: TRBJ2-5; clone_size: -; cdr3_aa: ASSEVPGLQETQY
v_call: TRBV29-1; cdr3_length: 10; d_call: -; j_call: TRBJ1-1; clone_size: -; cdr3_aa: SVVGRDTEAF
v_call: TRBV5-1; cdr3_length: 14; d_call: TRBD1; j_call: TRBJ2-3; clone_size: few; cdr3_aa: ASSLGSGQGTDTQY
v_call: TRBV5-5; cdr3_length: 10; d_call: -; j_call: TRBJ1-3; clone_size: -; cdr3_aa: ASSFDGDTIY
v_call: TRBV28; cdr3_length: 15; d_call: -; j_call: TRBJ2-2; clone_size: -; cdr3_aa: ASSFYRGASNTGELF
v_call: TRBV11-3; cdr3_length: 14; d_call: -; j_call: TRBJ2-3; clone_size: -; cdr3_aa: ASSSGQRGITDTQY
v_call: TRBV5-1; cdr3_length: 14; d_call: TRBD1; j_call: TRBJ2-7; clone_size: -; cdr3_aa: ASSLAMGQVGYEQY
v_call: TRBV9; cdr3_length: 13; d_call: -; j_call: TRBJ1-6; clone_size: few; cdr3_aa: ASSVEGTPNSPLH
v_call: TRBV28; cdr3_length: 9; d_call: -; j_call: TRBJ1-2; clone_size: few; cdr3_aa: ASSFQDGYT
v_call: TRBV12-3/TRBV12-4; cdr3_length: 12; d_call: -; j_call: TRBJ2-1; clone_size: few; cdr3_aa: ASTSEESYNEQF